The 22 T cell receptor beta chains listed next were all sequenced from one sample in a study of T cell responses to AZD1222 COVID-19 vaccine (dated by TCRdb to the early 2020s). The protocol used for the library was the immunoSEQ multiplex PCR assay. The table was pulled from immuneACCESS by TCRdb, which kept in-frame rearrangements only. Such tables lose some clones; where checked, under half of the loss comes from unresolved V genes, and the rest has no known cause. The sample table holds some 150,000 clones, of which around 83% were seen once. The ten largest clones capture about 3.8% of the sample. Interpreted using the paper, the time point label stands for: baseline before first vaccination. The treatment or condition tag for this specimen amounts to: meningococcal conjugate vaccine given as trial control. The material sequenced was peripheral blood, taken on day 0 of MenACWY control vaccination. Receptor source: an adult in good health.

This clone was observed a handful of times. The rearrangement uses TRBV12-3 or TRBV12-4 and TRBJ1-2, with D tentatively TRBD1 (6 bases). This CDR3 is 13 amino acids long. The V end lost 3 bases, the J end lost 6 bases, and 11 bases lay between the germline ends. CDR3 coding DNA: TGTGCCAGCAGTTTGGGGGGCTACGATGGCTACACCTTC. Protein: CASSLGGYDGYTF.

The V and J genes are TRBV6-1 and TRBJ2-2; 11 bases are shared with TRBD2. V shed 3 bases and J 5 bases; nucleotides not matched to a gene: 8. The germline gives CDR1 MNHNS, CDR2 SASEGT. CDR3 size: 17 residues. The CDR3, as DNA: TGTGCCAGCAGTGACGACCGACTAGCGGGGCGGACCGGGGAGCTGTTTTTT. Translating it yields CASSDDRLAGRTGELFF.

The V call is TRBV5-6, the J call TRBJ1-6; possibly TRBD1 for D (5 bases). Per the germline V gene, CDR1 is SGHDT and CDR2 is YYEEEE. The CDR3 has 16 amino acids. Trimming stripped 1 base from V and 4 bases from J, with 12 bases between. CDR3 sequence: CASSLQLGAYNSPLHF. In DNA form, the CDR3 reads TGTGCCAGCAGCTTGCAGCTTGGGGCTTATAATTCACCCCTCCACTTT.

The chain joins TRBV5-1 to TRBJ1-6, with D maybe TRBD1 (5 bases). The V gene lost 0 bases and the J gene lost 12 bases, with 10 bases spanning the gap. The CDR3 has 13 residues. Germline CDR1 reads SGHRS; CDR2 reads YFSETQ. Written as DNA, the CDR3 is TGCGCCAGCAGCTTGGAGGCGCAGGGACCCCTCCACTTT. Its translation: CASSLEAQGPLHF.

This clone came up once. The rearrangement uses TRBV9 and TRBJ2-2; possibly TRBD1 for D (5 bases). CDR1 and CDR2 from the germline V gene are SGDLS and YYNGEE. The CDR3 contains 14 residues. V was cut by 2 bases and J by 8 bases, with 13 bases left in between. The CDR3 sequence is CASSVEPQGGELFF. As DNA, the CDR3 is TGTGCCAGCAGCGTGGAGCCTCAGGGAGGGGAGCTGTTTTTT.

This chain's CDR3 is CASIILDRKNSYEQYV. The CDR3, as DNA: TGTGCCAGCATCATTTTAGACAGAAAAAACTCCTACGAGCAGTACGTC. V usage is TRBV21-1 and J usage is TRBJ2-7; the D call TRBD1 from the table was never checked on the DNA. TRBV21-1 is flagged as a pseudogene. The CDR3 totals 16 residues.

The chain combines TRBV20-1 with TRBJ2-1; TRBD2 is a possible D gene (5 bases). Germline V gives CDR1 DFQATT, CDR2 SNEGSKA (reference sequence). Trimming took off 5 bases at V and 6 bases at J, with 11 bases between the two ends. This CDR3 is 12 amino acids long. CDR3 residues: CSAGGGTNEQFF. The DNA of the CDR3 is TGCAGTGCTGGTGGAGGAACCAATGAGCAGTTCTTC.

This chain uses TRBV27 with TRBJ1-2; 9 positions agree with TRBD1. The germline V gene encodes CDR1 MNHEY and CDR2 SMNVEV (reference sequence). This CDR3 comprises 14 residues. After removal of 4 bases from V and 5 bases from J, the junction contained 5 bases not matched to a gene. As DNA, the CDR3 is TGTGCCAGCAGTTCCTCCGGGACAGGGTATGGCTACACCTTC. The encoded protein is CASSSSGTGYGYTF.

A few counts support this clone. The chain has TRBV2 and TRBJ2-5; D perhaps matches TRBD1 (6 bases). Germline CDR1 and CDR2: SNHLY and FYNNEI. Deletions cut 4 bases from V and 7 bases from J, with 10 bases between. This CDR3 contains 12 residues. CDR3 bases: TGTGCCAGCAGTGGGGGGCCTGGGACCCAGTACTTC. Residues: CASSGGPGTQYF.

This clone was detected only a few times. V gene TRBV5-4 combines with J gene TRBJ1-2; D is unresolved. CDR3 size: 13 residues. Germline V lookup: CDR1 SGHNT, CDR2 YYREEE (reference sequence). The V end was cut by 4 bases, the J end by 2 bases, with 9 bases between. The CDR3 region has the DNA TGTGCCAGCAGCGGCCGTCGGAACTATGGCTACACCTTC. Protein product: CASSGRRNYGYTF.

The rearrangement uses TRBV6-1 and TRBJ1-4, with D maybe TRBD1 (5 bases). The CDR3 has 13 amino acids. Germline-derived CDR1 and CDR2 are MNHNS and SASEGT. Trimming stripped 3 bases from V and 6 bases from J, with 8 bases between. The CDR3 sequence: CASSDRAYEKLFF. In DNA, the CDR3 is TGTGCCAGCAGTGACAGGGCTTATGAAAAACTGTTTTTT.

This clone appeared once. The genes are TRBV11-1 and TRBJ2-5; 9 positions agree with TRBD1. Trimming at V came to 6 bases and at J to 0 bases, leaving 5 bases not matched to a gene. This CDR3 comprises 15 residues. Germline V CDR1 and CDR2: SGHAT, FQDESV (reference sequence). The CDR3 sequence is CASSFHRGHQETQYF. CDR3 sequence (DNA): TGTGCCAGCAGTTTCCACAGGGGGCACCAAGAGACCCAGTACTTC.

Many counts were recorded for this clone. V gene TRBV19 combines with J gene TRBJ1-1; D is possibly TRBD1 (6 bases). CDR3 size: 13 residues. The germline CDR1 and CDR2 sequences are LNHDA and SQIVND (reference sequence). The V gene lost 10 bases and the J gene lost 0 bases, with 12 bases spanning the gap. As DNA, the CDR3 is TGTGCCACCTCGACAGGACTGAACACTGAAGCTTTCTTT. The encoded protein is CATSTGLNTEAFF.

This chain uses TRBV7-9 with TRBJ2-3; maybe TRBD2 (5 bases). The V end lost 5 bases, the J end lost 4 bases, and 16 bases lay between the germline ends. The V gene's germline CDR1 is SEHNR and CDR2 FQNEAQ (reference sequence). This CDR3 has 15 amino acids. Here the CDR3 DNA reads TGTGCCAGCAGCCCTAGTCGGGGTTGGGCAGATACGCAGTATTTT. Protein: CASSPSRGWADTQYF.

This clone was seen a few times. The chain carries TRBV5-1 and TRBJ2-2, with 9 bases lining up with TRBD1. Germline lookup yields CDR1 SGHRS and CDR2 YFSETQ. This CDR3 has 14 residues. Losses at the gene ends were 3 bases for V and 6 bases for J; bases not matched to a gene: 3. The CDR3: CASSWGQGAGELFF. Here the CDR3 DNA reads TGCGCCAGCAGCTGGGGACAGGGTGCCGGGGAGCTGTTTTTT.

This clone was picked up many times. The genes are TRBV7-9 and TRBJ1-6; 7 bases line up with TRBD1. J lost 9 bases, V lost 4 bases, and 6 bases had no gene match. Germline V CDR1 and CDR2: SEHNR, FQNEAQ (reference sequence). The CDR3 has 14 residues. CDR3 protein: CASSSTGWSSPLHF. The CDR3 nucleotides read TGTGCCAGCAGCTCGACAGGGTGGTCTTCACCCCTCCACTTT.

The chain employs TRBV11-3 and TRBJ1-3, with 8 bases fitting TRBD1. Germline V gene data show CDR1 as SGHNT and CDR2 as YENEEA. V was pared by 1 base and J by 0 bases, with 8 bases of the junction left unmatched. This CDR3 spans 18 amino acids. The CDR3 DNA is TGTGCCAGCAGCTTAGTCCCCCACAGGGGGAGCTCTGGAAACACCATATATTTT. Protein product: CASSLVPHRGSSGNTIYF.

V usage is TRBV21-1 and J usage is TRBJ1-5; the D call of TRBD1 is as the table states it, not checked on the DNA. TRBV21-1 is an annotated pseudogene. There are 17 residues in the CDR3. CDR3 nucleotide sequence: TGTGCCAGCAGCTCCCACGCCCTACAGGGATTCAATCAGCCCCAGCATTTT. This translates into CASSSHALQGFNQPQHF.

Concerning this clone: The same CDR3 is also encoded by other DNA sequences in this sample. J is TRBJ2-2 and V is TRBV5-1; unclear D gene. From germline, CDR1 is SGHRS and CDR2 YFSETQ. There are 12 residues in the CDR3. The V and J ends lost 2 bases and 5 bases respectively, with 4 bases between them. DNA of the CDR3: TGCGCCAGCAGCTTAAATACCGGGGAGCTGTTTTTT. Translated: CASSLNTGELFF.

J is TRBJ1-4 and V is TRBV27; no clear D gene. This CDR3 contains 16 residues. Trimming removed 5 bases from V and 0 bases from J, with 13 bases in between. Looked up from germline, CDR1 is MNHEY and CDR2 is SMNVEV (reference sequence). The CDR3 nucleotides read TGTGCCAGCAGTCAAAGGGTACCCGCAACTAATGAAAAACTGTTTTTT. It codes for CASSQRVPATNEKLFF. Drawing the rest from reference TRBV27 and TRBJ1-4, the complete variable domain is EAQVTQNPRYLITVTGKKLTVTCSQNMNHEYMSWYRQDPGLGLRQIYYSMNVEVTDKGDVPEGYKVSRKEKRNFPLILESPSPNQTSLYFCASSQRVPATNEKLFFGSGTQLSVL.

This clone was seen a handful of times. This chain links TRBV19 with TRBJ2-1; D might be TRBD2 (6 bases). The CDR3 runs 12 residues. Trimming shortened V by 5 bases and J by 9 bases, and 11 bases separated the two germline ends. The V gene's germline CDR1 is LNHDA and CDR2 SQIVND (reference sequence). CDR3: CASSPVGGEQFF. The CDR3 DNA reads TGTGCCAGTAGTCCCGTGGGGGGTGAGCAGTTCTTC.

The chain links TRBV3-1 (or the pseudogene TRBV3-2) to TRBJ1-1; weak D call: TRBD1 (6 bases). The germline gives CDR1 LGHDT, CDR2 YNNKEL (reference sequence). This CDR3 region has 15 residues. V shed 4 bases and J shed 4 bases, with 16 bases lying between them. The CDR3: CASSPGEGVPTEAFF. CDR3 bases: TGTGCCAGCAGCCCCGGAGAGGGGGTTCCCACTGAAGCTTTCTTT.